The clone carrying this T cell receptor (beta chain) was detected many times. Its cognate antigen is unknown. This entry comes from a study of neurological immune-mediated disorders. Findings and caveats of the study: Phylogenetic grouping assigned the repertoires of 18 of 34 multiple sclerosis patients to a single cluster of related CDR3 sequences. This cluster may be a repertoire-level signature.

The unsorted libraries originated from 2 million PBMCs that had been stored at -80 C. Germline trimming cut 2 bases from V and 0 bases from J; bases unmatched to any gene: 4. This CDR3 is 17 amino acids long. In germline, CDR1 is SGHDN, CDR2 FVKESK. The making of cDNA relied on 5'RACE with 10-nucleotide random UMIs. TCRdb independently ran MiXCR on the 5' RACE reads; one entry per CDR3 protein. The table lists about 52,000 distinct CDR3 sequences, roughly 3.8% of them singletons. The sequence came from a man aged 55 to 70 with multiple sclerosis. The sample was PBMCs. The rearrangement joins TRBV14 to TRBJ2-2; 9 bases match TRBD1. The CDR3 region has the DNA TGTGCCAGCAGCCAAACAGGGGGCGGAACGAACACCGGGGAGCTGTTTTTT. Amino acid sequence: CASSQTGGGTNTGELFF. Full variable domain (missing parts from reference TRBV14 and TRBJ2-2): EAGVTQFPSHSVIEKGQTVTLRCDPISGHDNLYWYRRVMGKEIKFLLHFVKESKQDESGMPNNRFLAERTGGTYSTLKVQPAELEDSGVYFCASSQTGGGTNTGELFFGEGSRLTVL.